The entry below describes one T cell receptor (beta chain). Its antigen is not yet known. The input lacks base qualities; no much larger clone sits a single base away. The entry originates in a study of blood T cell repertoires in COVID-19 (TCRdb year 2020). Background for the entire study: Samples covering the acute and convalescent phases of COVID-19 were provided by collaborators in the United States, Italy and Spain. Deeply sampled blood TCRbeta repertoires from subjects exposed to, actively infected with, or recovered from COVID-19 were included in the dataset. The sample metadata nearly always contained a de-identified subject ID, COVID-19 status, age in years and sex. The prospective study material was composed of cDNA or gDNA derived from T cells, B-cell-depleted T cells, or PBMCs. The repertoires were released in a freely available public database meant as a resource for research on the immune response to SARS-CoV-2. Where available, HLA class I and class II types were taken from metadata supplied by the sample provider and were not determined by assay-based typing. The samples were drawn from the first 160 participants of the ongoing ImmuneRACE study and from some 1,300 subjects provided by 6 global collaborators.

The cysteine opens and the phenylalanine closes a CDR3 of 15 amino acids. The entry retains the CDR3 DNA only, 45 bases that are in frame from base 1. The V end gives up 6 bases and the J end 2 bases, leaving 9 bases in the junction not matched to a gene. For CDR1 and CDR2, the germline V gene lists MNHEY and SVGAGI. The immunoSEQ Assay, a bias-controlled multiplex PCR, was used to amplify TCRbeta CDR3 regions from genomic DNA. Per the source publication's procedure: Within the assay, amplification of reference gene primers was used to estimate how many nucleated cells each sample contained. To quantify the absolute abundance of each unique TCRbeta CDR3 rearrangement, sequence reads were collapsed and filtered. For each sample, productive Simpson clonality was calculated as the square root of Simpson's diversity index over productive rearrangements. Here the immuneACCESS table is served through TCRdb, limited to in-frame sequences with V and J called. Missing clones are a known gap in these copies; in checked studies unresolved V genes cover under half, and the rest lacks a known reason. Clonal size and the V and J genes are those of that table, whereas D and trimming came from the DNA. Across this sample there are just over 300,000 clones, with nearly 90% seen only once. The top ten constitute approximately 4.5% of the sample.

Summary of the overall study and its limitations: The quantity of clinical and demographic metadata differed by source and by participant and was supplied without curation.

Participants in the prospective study were enrolled through a virtual design, were aged about 18 to 100 years, and lived in roughly 24 United States geographic areas. In the prospective study, cohorts were assigned on the basis of participant-reported clinical history obtained from a screening survey and a study questionnaire. In the prospective study, whole blood, serum and a nasopharyngeal or oropharyngeal swab were collected from each participant by mobile phlebotomists. Prospective study participants could optionally give additional blood draws and questionnaires over an approximately 2-month period. Before DNA extraction, prospective study blood samples were shipped either frozen or at room temperature.

The chain joins TRBV6-5 to TRBJ2-7; 8 of the junction bases match TRBD2. The TCR sequence derives from a woman aged 18-29 years with acute COVID-19. Sequenced material: PBMCs or T cells enriched from blood (not recorded which). CDR3 loop: CASRPGTRRTYEQYF. The DNA is as follows: TGTGCCAGCAGACCCGGGACTAGGCGAACCTACGAGCAGTACTTC.